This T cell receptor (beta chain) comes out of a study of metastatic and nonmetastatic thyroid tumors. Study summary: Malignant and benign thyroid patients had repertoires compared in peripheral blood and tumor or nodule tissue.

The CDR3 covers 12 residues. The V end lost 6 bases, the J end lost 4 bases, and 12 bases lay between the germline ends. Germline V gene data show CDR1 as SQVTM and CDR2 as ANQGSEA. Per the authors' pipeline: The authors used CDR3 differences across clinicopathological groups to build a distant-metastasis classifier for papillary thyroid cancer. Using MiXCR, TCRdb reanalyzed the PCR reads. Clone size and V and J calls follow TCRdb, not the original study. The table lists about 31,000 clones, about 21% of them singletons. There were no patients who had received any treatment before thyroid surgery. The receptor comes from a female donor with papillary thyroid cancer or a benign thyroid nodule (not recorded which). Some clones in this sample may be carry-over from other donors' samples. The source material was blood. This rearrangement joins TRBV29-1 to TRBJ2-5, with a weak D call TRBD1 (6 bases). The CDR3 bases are TGCAGCGTCGGGGACATCGGAGAGACCCAGTACTTC. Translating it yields CSVGDIGETQYF.